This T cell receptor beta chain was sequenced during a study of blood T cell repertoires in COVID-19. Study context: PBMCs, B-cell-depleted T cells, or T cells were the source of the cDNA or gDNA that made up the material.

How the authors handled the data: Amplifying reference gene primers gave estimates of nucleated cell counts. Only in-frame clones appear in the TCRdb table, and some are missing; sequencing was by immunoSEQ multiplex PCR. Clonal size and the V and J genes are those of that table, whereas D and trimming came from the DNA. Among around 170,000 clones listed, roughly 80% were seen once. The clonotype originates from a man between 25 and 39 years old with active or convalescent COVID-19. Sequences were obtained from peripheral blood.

The CDR3 is CASKRQGPAYGYTF. The DNA of the CDR3 is TGTGCCAGCAAGCGACAGGGTCCAGCCTATGGCTACACCTTC. The chain has TRBV6-6 and TRBJ1-2; 7 nucleotides match TRBD1. Germline-derived CDR1 and CDR2 are MNHNY and SVGAGI (reference sequence). The length of the CDR3 is 14 residues. V trimming: 7 bases; J trimming: 4 bases; junction bases outside the gene matches: 9.